What follows are 25 T cell receptor beta chains derived from one specimen sequenced in a study of blood T cell repertoires in COVID-19. Measured with immunoSEQ multiplex PCR; TCRdb has only the in-frame clones, and not every one. The sample records about 230,000 clones, almost 90% being singletons. Sequencing input: peripheral blood. Receptor source: a woman aged 60-75 years with acute or convalescent COVID-19.

This clone was detected once. One end of the junction varies from germline; a read error may be responsible. This chain links TRBV12-3 or TRBV12-4 with TRBJ2-7; TRBD2 aligns across 8 bases. The CDR3 is 13 residues long. CDR3 DNA sequence: TGTGCCAGCAGCCCCGGGACTAGTCGACACCCCCACTTC. Translation gives CASSPGTSRHPHF.

This chain joins TRBV6-1 and TRBJ2-1, with a tentative D call TRBD2 (5 bases). The V gene's germline CDR1 is MNHNS and CDR2 SASEGT. This CDR3 region has 15 residues. Trimming pared 1 base from V and 8 bases from J, leaving 15 bases between. The CDR3 region has the DNA TGTGCCAGCAGTGAAGACCCCGGGGTTCGTTATGAGCAGTTCTTC. This translates into CASSEDPGVRYEQFF.

The V call is TRBV28, the J call TRBJ1-5; the match to TRBD1 covers 8 bases. Germline-derived CDR1 and CDR2 are MDHEN and SYDVKM. The length of the CDR3 is 16 residues. After removal of 6 bases from V and 4 bases from J, the junction contained 11 bases not matched to a gene. CDR3: CASRSTGQVLNQPQHF. DNA of the CDR3: TGTGCCAGCAGATCGACGGGACAGGTATTAAATCAGCCCCAGCATTTT.

The CDR3, as DNA: TGTGCCAGCAGCTTAGCCGGACAGGGACGGAATGAGCAGTTCTTC. Encoded protein: CASSLAGQGRNEQFF. The chain couples TRBV11-3 to TRBJ2-1; 8 nucleotides match TRBD1. The length of the CDR3 is 15 residues. V dropped 1 base and J dropped 7; count of bases not matched to a gene: 6. Germline assignment: CDR1 SGHNT and CDR2 YENEEA.

The chain recombines TRBV11-2 with TRBJ1-2; 8 nucleotides line up with TRBD1. The CDR3 contains 14 residues. CDR1 is SGHAT, CDR2 FQNNGV, per germline. The trim removed 1 base at V and 8 bases at J, leaving 6 bases unmatched. CDR3 DNA: TGTGCCAGCAGCTTAGGACAGGGGTGGAAGGGCTACACCTTC. This codes for CASSLGQGWKGYTF.

This clone was detected a few times. The chain links TRBV12-5 to TRBJ1-2; the match to TRBD1 covers 9 bases. With 1 base clipped from V and 8 bases from J, the junction kept 14 bases outside the gene matches. The CDR3 spans 17 residues. The germline V gene encodes CDR1 LGHNT and CDR2 FRNRAP. The DNA for the CDR3 is TGTGCTAGTGGTTTGGGACTGACAGGGGGAGCGACGGGAGGCTACACCTTC. As protein: CASGLGLTGGATGGYTF.

This clone appeared once. V is TRBV9 and J is TRBJ1-2, with a weak D call TRBD1 (5 bases). The germline CDR1 and CDR2 sequences are SGDLS and YYNGEE. The V end was cut by 3 bases, the J end by 10 bases, with 19 bases between. The CDR3 sequence is 14 residues long. CDR3 bases: TGTGCCAGCAGCGCCAGAACGGAGGGGAGATACTACACCTTC. Amino acid sequence: CASSARTEGRYYTF.

The chain links TRBV30 to TRBJ1-5; TRBD1 matches 10 bases. J was trimmed by 2 bases and V by 1 base; bases with no gene match: 11. CDR3 length: 18 residues. CDR1 and CDR2 from the germline V gene are GTSNPN and SVGIG (reference sequence). This CDR3 is CAWSATGGAVRGNQPQHF. The CDR3 nucleotides are TGTGCCTGGAGTGCGACAGGGGGCGCCGTTCGGGGCAATCAGCCCCAGCATTTT.

The rearrangement joins TRBV5-1 to TRBJ1-2; no reliable D call. This CDR3 region has 12 residues. The germline gives CDR1 SGHRS, CDR2 YFSETQ. V was trimmed by 4 bases and J by 7 bases, leaving 11 bases between them. The DNA for the CDR3 is TGCGCCAGCAGCATCGATCTGAGTGGCTACACCTTC. Its protein is CASSIDLSGYTF.

The chain is built from TRBV6-5 and TRBJ1-2; 9 bases line up with TRBD1. With 2 bases clipped from V and 5 bases from J, the junction kept 6 bases outside the gene matches. The length of the CDR3 is 15 residues. CDR1 is MNHEY and CDR2 is SVGAGI in the germline V gene. The CDR3 DNA sequence: TGTGCCAGCAGTTACGGTCGGACAGGGGCTTATGGCTACACCTTC. Protein: CASSYGRTGAYGYTF.

This clone was seen more than once but under ten times. This chain joins TRBV4-1 and TRBJ2-5; 7 bases fit TRBD1. The trim removed 4 bases at V and 5 bases at J, leaving 7 bases unmatched. The CDR3 is 14 residues long. Germline CDR1 MGHRA, CDR2 YSYEKL. For the CDR3, the DNA is TGCGCCAGCAGCCTGACAGGGAACGGGGAGACCCAGTACTTC. It translates to CASSLTGNGETQYF.

The rearrangement uses TRBV27 and TRBJ1-6; D perhaps matches TRBD1 (6 bases). Germline V gives CDR1 MNHEY, CDR2 SMNVEV (reference sequence). There are 15 residues in the CDR3. V was pared by 5 bases and J by 10 bases, with 18 bases between. CDR3 bases: TGTGCCAGCAGTGTCCAGGGGCAGGCAGGGTCACCCCTCCACTTT. It specifies CASSVQGQAGSPLHF.

The rearrangement links TRBV7-9 to TRBJ2-3; D ambiguous. Germline loops: CDR1 SEHNR, CDR2 FQNEAQ (reference sequence). The CDR3 totals 12 residues. The V end lost 5 bases, the J end lost 6 bases, and 9 bases lay between the germline ends. Here the CDR3 DNA reads TGTGCCAGCAGCCAGACATGGGATACGCAGTATTTT. Translating it yields CASSQTWDTQYF.

This chain links TRBV7-8 with TRBJ1-1; D is unresolved. In germline, CDR1 is SGHVS, CDR2 FQNEAQ. Trimming took off 1 base at V and 7 bases at J, with 16 bases between the two ends. There are 15 residues in the CDR3. Here the CDR3 reads CASSLVGVVQNEAFF. DNA of the CDR3: TGTGCCAGCAGCTTAGTAGGAGTGGTCCAGAATGAAGCTTTCTTT.

V gene TRBV19 combines with J gene TRBJ1-4; D not resolved. Germline V gene sequence: CDR1 LNHDA, CDR2 SQIVND (reference sequence). V was pared by 5 bases and J by 4 bases, with 17 bases between. The CDR3 runs 16 residues. The CDR3 here is CASSPRTGKGNEKLFF. The CDR3 DNA sequence: TGTGCCAGTAGTCCGCGGACGGGGAAGGGTAATGAAAAACTGTTTTTT. The full variable domain, rest sourced from reference TRBV19 and TRBJ1-4, is DGGITQSPKYLFRKEGQNVTLSCEQNLNHDAMYWYRQDPGQGLRLIYYSQIVNDFQKGDIAEGYSVSREKKESFPLTVTSAQKNPTAFYLCASSPRTGKGNEKLFFGSGTQLSVL.

This clone was seen a single time. V usage is TRBV6-2 or TRBV6-3 and J usage is TRBJ1-4, with D unclear. The CDR3 consists of 15 residues. Germline V gene lookup returns CDR1 MNHEY and CDR2 SVGEGT. Trimming took 3 bases from V and 5 from J, leaving 13 bases between them. CDR3 protein: CASSYRRGLNEKLFF. The DNA of the CDR3 is TGTGCCAGCAGTTATCGACGCGGCCTCAATGAAAAACTGTTTTTT.

The chain is built from TRBV30 and TRBJ1-1, with 8 bases lining up with TRBD1. The length of the CDR3 is 15 residues. Germline CDR1 is GTSNPN and CDR2 is SVGIG (reference sequence). The ends lost 4 bases at V and 1 base at J; junction bases unmatched: 8. The CDR3 loop reads CAWILDRVWNTEAFF. CDR3 in DNA: TGTGCCTGGATTCTGGACAGGGTCTGGAACACTGAAGCTTTCTTT.

The chain links TRBV30 to TRBJ2-2; a possible D gene is TRBD1 (7 bases). The CDR3 has 14 residues. The germline V gene encodes CDR1 GTSNPN and CDR2 SVGIG (reference sequence). The V gene lost 7 bases and the J gene lost 0 bases, with 12 bases spanning the gap. CDR3 sequence: CALQGGPNTGELFF. Written as DNA, the CDR3 is TGTGCCTTGCAGGGGGGCCCGAACACCGGGGAGCTGTTTTTT.

The chain has TRBV28 and TRBJ2-7; 12 bases line up with TRBD1. The CDR3 has 15 residues. V lost 4 bases, J lost 7 bases, and 8 bases stayed unmatched. CDR1 is MDHEN, CDR2 SYDVKM, per germline. The CDR3 region has the DNA TGTGCCAGCAGTTGGACGGGACAGGGGGCGCGTGAGCAGTACTTC. This sequence encodes CASSWTGQGAREQYF. Using reference TRBV28 and TRBJ2-7 for the parts outside the CDR3, the full variable domain is DVKVTQSSRYLVKRTGEKVFLECVQDMDHENMFWYRQDPGLGLRLIYFSYDVKMKEKGDIPEGYSVSREKKERFSLILESASTNQTSMYLCASSWTGQGAREQYFGPGTRLTVT.

The chain joins TRBV30 to TRBJ2-7; 8 nucleotides line up with TRBD1. Germline lookup yields CDR1 GTSNPN and CDR2 SVGIG (reference sequence). V lost 0 bases to trimming and J lost 3 bases; unmatched junction nucleotides: 4. There are 14 residues in the CDR3. The CDR3 loop is CAWSVKDRDYEQYF. The CDR3 DNA reads as TGTGCCTGGAGTGTAAAGGACAGGGACTACGAGCAGTACTTC.

The rearrangement uses TRBV18 and TRBJ1-1; D may be TRBD1 (6 bases). The CDR3 runs 12 residues. V dropped 3 bases and J dropped 8 bases, with 10 bases sitting between them. CDR1 is KGHSH and CDR2 is LQKENI in the germline V gene. The CDR3 sequence: CASSPSTGEAFF. As DNA, the CDR3 is TGTGCCAGCTCACCGTCGACAGGAGAAGCTTTCTTT.

V is TRBV6-5 and J is TRBJ1-1; D is unresolved. Germline V gene sequence: CDR1 MNHEY, CDR2 SVGAGI. Trimming pared 7 bases from V and 1 base from J, leaving 10 bases between. This CDR3 has 13 amino acids. CDR3 residues: CASNRGGNTEAFF. In DNA, the CDR3 is TGTGCCAGCAATCGGGGAGGGAACACTGAAGCTTTCTTT.

The chain links TRBV5-1 to TRBJ1-5; D possibly corresponds to TRBD1 (6 bases). This CDR3 region has 15 residues. Germline V gives CDR1 SGHRS, CDR2 YFSETQ. V shed 0 bases and J shed 7 bases, with 14 bases lying between them. CDR3 protein: CASSLDTGPGQPQHF. For the CDR3, the DNA is TGCGCCAGCAGCTTGGACACAGGGCCCGGACAGCCCCAGCATTTT.

The J gene is TRBJ1-1, the V gene TRBV27; TRBD1 aligns across 9 bases. Trimming cost V 5 bases and J 7 bases; bases outside gene matches: 5. Germline V gives CDR1 MNHEY, CDR2 SMNVEV (reference sequence). This CDR3 comprises 13 residues. DNA of the CDR3: TGTGCCAGCAGTCCCGGACAGGGGTTTGAAGCTTTCTTT. It translates to CASSPGQGFEAFF.

The chain couples TRBV28 to TRBJ2-1; 12 bases are shared with TRBD2. Looked up from germline, CDR1 is MDHEN and CDR2 is SYDVKM. The CDR3 has 16 residues. With V trimmed by 7 bases and J by 7 bases, 11 bases remained unmatched. CDR3 amino acids: CASNPDGTSGWNEQFF. The CDR3 DNA is TGTGCCAGCAATCCCGACGGGACTAGCGGGTGGAATGAGCAGTTCTTC.